Listed below are T cell receptor beta chains from one sample, sequenced in a study of human T cells and chemical hapten exposure. In TCRdb, the RACE reads were re-called with MiXCR into one record per CDR3 protein. The repertoire consists of over 55,000 distinct CDR3 sequences, with roughly 10% occurring once and the leading ten covering more than 1.3%. The sequencing here drew on whole blood, taken in connection with sensitization to the hapten diphenylcyclopropenone (DPC). These TCRs come from a woman aged 45-65 years with alopecia areata. Some clones in this sample may be carry-over from other donors' samples. The CDR3 runs from the conserved cysteine through the conserved F or W. The D gene is left open where the match is weak. A clone size is listed for some rows: how often the clone was seen (once, few, many), or a class if it is expanded.

d_gene: -
abundance: many
j_gene: TRBJ2-3
v_gene: TRBV7-9
CDR3nt: TGTGCCAGCAGTGCTACGAGAACAGATACGCAGTATTTT
CDR3aa: CASSATRTDTQYF

d_gene: -
abundance: many
j_gene: TRBJ2-6
v_gene: TRBV9
CDR3nt: TGTGCCAGCAGCGTAGAACCGGTTGGGTTCTCGGGGGCCAACGTCCTGACTTTC
CDR3aa: CASSVEPVGFSGANVLTF

d_gene: TRBD1
abundance: many
j_gene: TRBJ1-1
v_gene: TRBV18
CDR3nt: TGTGCCAGCTCACTACCGGGACAGGCAGCTTTCTTT
CDR3aa: CASSLPGQAAFF

d_gene: -
abundance: many
j_gene: TRBJ2-1
v_gene: TRBV21-1
CDR3nt: TGTGCCAGCAGTGCTCTCTCGGAGGACAATGAGCAGTTCTTC
CDR3aa: CASSALSEDNEQFF

d_gene: -
abundance: -
j_gene: TRBJ2-2
v_gene: TRBV7-2
CDR3nt: TGTGCCAGCAGCCCCAGTCCCAAGACCGGGGAGCTGTTTTTT
CDR3aa: CASSPSPKTGELFF

d_gene: TRBD2
abundance: many
j_gene: TRBJ2-2
v_gene: TRBV15
CDR3nt: TGTGCCACCAGCAGAGACTACGGGACTAGCCACACCGGGGAGCTGTTTTTT
CDR3aa: CATSRDYGTSHTGELFF

d_gene: -
abundance: -
j_gene: TRBJ1-5
v_gene: TRBV6-6
CDR3nt: TGTGCCTGCCACGAGGGGTTAGTGAGACCCCAGCATTTT
CDR3aa: CACHEGLVRPQHF

d_gene: -
abundance: -
j_gene: TRBJ1-5
v_gene: TRBV6-6
CDR3nt: TGTGCCAGCCGGGACAACAATCAGCCCCAGCATTTT
CDR3aa: CASRDNNQPQHF

d_gene: TRBD1
abundance: -
j_gene: TRBJ1-1
v_gene: TRBV5-1
CDR3nt: TGCGCTAGCAGCATACAGACAGGGGGCGTTACTGAAGCTTTCTTT
CDR3aa: CASSIQTGGVTEAFF

d_gene: -
abundance: -
j_gene: TRBJ2-7
v_gene: TRBV5-5
CDR3nt: TGTGCCAGCAGCTTGGCCACAGGCAGAAGCTACGAGCAGTACTTC
CDR3aa: CASSLATGRSYEQYF

d_gene: -
abundance: many
j_gene: TRBJ2-7
v_gene: TRBV12-3/TRBV12-4
CDR3nt: TGTGCCAGCAGTCCTGCTGGATTAGGTCGAAACGAGCAGTACTTC
CDR3aa: CASSPAGLGRNEQYF

d_gene: TRBD1
abundance: many
j_gene: TRBJ1-5
v_gene: TRBV20-1
CDR3nt: TGCAGTGCCCCGACAGGGGCTTATAGCAATCAGCCCCAGCATTTT
CDR3aa: CSAPTGAYSNQPQHF

d_gene: TRBD2
abundance: many
j_gene: TRBJ2-1
v_gene: TRBV6-6
CDR3nt: TGTGCCAGCAGACCGGGACTAGCGATGAACAATGAGCAGTTCTTC
CDR3aa: CASRPGLAMNNEQFF

d_gene: -
abundance: -
j_gene: TRBJ2-5
v_gene: TRBV20-1
CDR3nt: TGCAGTGCCTGGGACCGAGAGACCCAGTACTTC
CDR3aa: CSAWDRETQYF

d_gene: -
abundance: few
j_gene: TRBJ1-2
v_gene: TRBV18
CDR3nt: TGTGCCAGCTCACCGGGCGCAAGGAGCTACACCTTC
CDR3aa: CASSPGARSYTF

d_gene: -
abundance: many
j_gene: TRBJ1-2
v_gene: TRBV13
CDR3nt: TGTGCCAGCAGCGGGAGGGGTCGTAGAGCGAATGGCTACACCTTC
CDR3aa: CASSGRGRRANGYTF

d_gene: -
abundance: many
j_gene: TRBJ1-3
v_gene: TRBV29-1
CDR3nt: TGCAGCGTTGAAGAACCCCTCCCCGGGCCTGGAAACACCATATATTTT
CDR3aa: CSVEEPLPGPGNTIYF

d_gene: TRBD2
abundance: few
j_gene: TRBJ2-7
v_gene: TRBV6-5
CDR3nt: TGTGCCAGCAGACCGGGACTAGCGGGAGTGTACGAGCAGTACTTC
CDR3aa: CASRPGLAGVYEQYF

d_gene: -
abundance: few
j_gene: TRBJ2-3
v_gene: TRBV2
CDR3nt: TGTGCCAGCAGTGAGGACGGGAGAGGGTTTGATACGCAGTATTTT
CDR3aa: CASSEDGRGFDTQYF

d_gene: -
abundance: many
j_gene: TRBJ2-7
v_gene: TRBV7-2
CDR3nt: TGTGCCAGCACGAGGTCGGGGGACTACGAGCAGTACTTC
CDR3aa: CASTRSGDYEQYF

d_gene: -
abundance: few
j_gene: TRBJ1-3
v_gene: TRBV7-2
CDR3nt: TGTGCCAGCAGCTTAAACCAGCTCTCTGGAAACACCATATATTTT
CDR3aa: CASSLNQLSGNTIYF

d_gene: TRBD1
abundance: many
j_gene: TRBJ1-4
v_gene: TRBV7-6
CDR3nt: TGTGCCAGCAGCCTAATGTATGCGCTTCAGGGGGCAAGAGGTGAAAAACTGTTTTTT
CDR3aa: CASSLMYALQGARGEKLFF

d_gene: TRBD2
abundance: few
j_gene: TRBJ2-3
v_gene: TRBV9
CDR3nt: TGTGCCAGCTTCCCGACACTAGCGGGAGGGCCGACAGATACGCAGTATTTT
CDR3aa: CASFPTLAGGPTDTQYF

d_gene: -
abundance: few
j_gene: TRBJ2-3
v_gene: TRBV29-1
CDR3nt: TGCAGCGTTGAGAATAGCGGATCCACAGATACGCAGTATTTT
CDR3aa: CSVENSGSTDTQYF

d_gene: -
abundance: many
j_gene: TRBJ1-6
v_gene: TRBV7-2
CDR3nt: TGTGCCAGCAGCCCCCAGACCGCCGGTAATTCACCCCTCCACTTT
CDR3aa: CASSPQTAGNSPLHF

d_gene: -
abundance: -
j_gene: TRBJ2-2
v_gene: TRBV7-9
CDR3nt: TGTGCCAGCAGCTTATTCACTAGCTCCGGGGAGCTGTTTTTT
CDR3aa: CASSLFTSSGELFF

d_gene: -
abundance: -
j_gene: TRBJ2-2
v_gene: TRBV6-2/TRBV6-3
CDR3nt: TGTGCCAGCCTTCGCGGGGACGGTGGAAACACCGGGGAGCTGTTTTTT
CDR3aa: CASLRGDGGNTGELFF

d_gene: TRBD1
abundance: many
j_gene: TRBJ1-1
v_gene: TRBV6-6
CDR3nt: TGTGCCAGCAGTTACCCGAGGACAGGAGGGGAAGCTTTCTTT
CDR3aa: CASSYPRTGGEAFF

d_gene: -
abundance: few
j_gene: TRBJ2-5
v_gene: TRBV29-1
CDR3nt: TGCAGCGCAGTTGACAGAACGAAAGAGACCCAGTACTTC
CDR3aa: CSAVDRTKETQYF

d_gene: -
abundance: few
j_gene: TRBJ2-7
v_gene: TRBV29-1
CDR3nt: TGCAGCGGAATCAGGACAAATCCCTACGAGCAGTACTTC
CDR3aa: CSGIRTNPYEQYF

d_gene: TRBD1
abundance: -
j_gene: TRBJ2-7
v_gene: TRBV18
CDR3nt: TGTGCCAGCTCCCGGGGGACAGGAGATGACGAGCAGTACTTC
CDR3aa: CASSRGTGDDEQYF

d_gene: TRBD2
abundance: many
j_gene: TRBJ2-1
v_gene: TRBV11-3
CDR3nt: TGTGCCAGCAGCCCCGGCGACAGCGGGGGCAACAATGAGCAGTTCTTC
CDR3aa: CASSPGDSGGNNEQFF

d_gene: -
abundance: few
j_gene: TRBJ1-6
v_gene: TRBV6-2/TRBV6-3
CDR3nt: TGTGCAGTGCAGGCGGGGTCGCGAAATTCACCCCTCCACTTT
CDR3aa: CAVQAGSRNSPLHF

d_gene: -
abundance: few
j_gene: TRBJ1-5
v_gene: TRBV28
CDR3nt: TGTGCCAGCAGGGAGAGTAATCAGCCCCAGCATTTT
CDR3aa: CASRESNQPQHF

d_gene: -
abundance: -
j_gene: TRBJ2-6
v_gene: TRBV5-1
CDR3nt: TGCGCCAGCAGCTTGATCCCTACCGGGACTGGGGCCAACGTCCTGACTTTC
CDR3aa: CASSLIPTGTGANVLTF

d_gene: TRBD1
abundance: many
j_gene: TRBJ1-1
v_gene: TRBV4-3
CDR3nt: TGCGCCAGCAGCCGACGGACAGGGGGCTTAACTGAAGCTTTCTTT
CDR3aa: CASSRRTGGLTEAFF

d_gene: -
abundance: few
j_gene: TRBJ2-3
v_gene: TRBV20-1
CDR3nt: TGCAGTGTGTCACGGGGTCCATCGACAGATACGCAGTATTTT
CDR3aa: CSVSRGPSTDTQYF

d_gene: TRBD1
abundance: many
j_gene: TRBJ2-6
v_gene: TRBV11-2
CDR3nt: TGTGCCAGCAGCCGATTAGACAGGGCTGGGGCCAACGTCCTGACTTTC
CDR3aa: CASSRLDRAGANVLTF

d_gene: -
abundance: many
j_gene: TRBJ2-7
v_gene: TRBV5-1
CDR3nt: TGCGCCAGCAGCTTGGCTACGGGACCTATCTCCTACGAGCAGTACTTC
CDR3aa: CASSLATGPISYEQYF

d_gene: TRBD2
abundance: -
j_gene: TRBJ2-7
v_gene: TRBV2
CDR3nt: TGTGCCAGCCGGCGGAGACTAGCGGGGATCTCCTACGAGCAGTACTTC
CDR3aa: CASRRRLAGISYEQYF

d_gene: -
abundance: many
j_gene: TRBJ2-3
v_gene: TRBV5-1
CDR3nt: TGCGCCAGCACCGGCCGGGGTTTAGGCACAGATACGCAGTATTTT
CDR3aa: CASTGRGLGTDTQYF

d_gene: -
abundance: -
j_gene: TRBJ1-4
v_gene: TRBV5-1
CDR3nt: TGCGCCAGCAGCTTGGGTGGCAGATCAAGGGGAGAAAAACTGTTTTTT
CDR3aa: CASSLGGRSRGEKLFF

d_gene: -
abundance: -
j_gene: TRBJ1-2
v_gene: TRBV19
CDR3nt: TGTGCCAGCCTCCAATCGGGGCATTTGAGTGGCTACACCTTC
CDR3aa: CASLQSGHLSGYTF

d_gene: TRBD1
abundance: many
j_gene: TRBJ1-1
v_gene: TRBV4-3
CDR3nt: TGCGCCAGCAGCCAAGCGTCCCGAACCGGGACAGCCGAAGCTTTCTTT
CDR3aa: CASSQASRTGTAEAFF

d_gene: -
abundance: many
j_gene: TRBJ2-1
v_gene: TRBV28
CDR3nt: TGTGCCAGCAGCCTCTACAATGAGCAGTTCTTC
CDR3aa: CASSLYNEQFF

d_gene: -
abundance: many
j_gene: TRBJ1-2
v_gene: TRBV6-1
CDR3nt: TGTGCCAGCAGTGAGGACGGAACCTATGGCTACACCTTC
CDR3aa: CASSEDGTYGYTF

d_gene: -
abundance: -
j_gene: TRBJ2-2
v_gene: TRBV6-6
CDR3nt: TGTGCCAGCAGTTCCCTTGGCGGGGAGCTGTTTTTT
CDR3aa: CASSSLGGELFF

d_gene: -
abundance: few
j_gene: TRBJ1-5
v_gene: TRBV12-3/TRBV12-4
CDR3nt: TGTGCCAGCAGCCTCACGGGACGAGGCAATCAGCCCCAGCATTTT
CDR3aa: CASSLTGRGNQPQHF

d_gene: -
abundance: many
j_gene: TRBJ2-1
v_gene: TRBV28
CDR3nt: TGTGCCAGCAGTTTTGGCCTGGGACTCTGGCGGGGTGAGCAGTTCTTC
CDR3aa: CASSFGLGLWRGEQFF

d_gene: -
abundance: -
j_gene: TRBJ2-7
v_gene: TRBV4-2
CDR3nt: TGTGCCAGCAGCCAACAAGAACTCTACGAGCAGTACTTC
CDR3aa: CASSQQELYEQYF

d_gene: -
abundance: -
j_gene: TRBJ1-3
v_gene: TRBV27
CDR3nt: TGTGCCAGCAGTTCTTCTCTCAGGGGATCTGGAAACACCATATATTTT
CDR3aa: CASSSSLRGSGNTIYF

d_gene: TRBD1
abundance: -
j_gene: TRBJ2-3
v_gene: TRBV18
CDR3nt: TGTGCCAGCTCCACCGGGACAGGGGTCCCAGATACGCAGTATTTT
CDR3aa: CASSTGTGVPDTQYF

d_gene: -
abundance: many
j_gene: TRBJ2-3
v_gene: TRBV7-2
CDR3nt: TGTGCCAGCAGCCTCAGGGATACGCAGTATTTT
CDR3aa: CASSLRDTQYF

d_gene: -
abundance: -
j_gene: TRBJ1-6
v_gene: TRBV15
CDR3nt: TGTGCCACCAGCCCCCACAAGTCTGGACAGTATAATTCACCCCTCCACTTT
CDR3aa: CATSPHKSGQYNSPLHF

d_gene: -
abundance: many
j_gene: TRBJ2-5
v_gene: TRBV20-1
CDR3nt: TGCAGTGCTGGGGACGGTCGAAAGACCCAGTACTTC
CDR3aa: CSAGDGRKTQYF

d_gene: -
abundance: many
j_gene: TRBJ1-1
v_gene: TRBV20-1
CDR3nt: TGCAGTGCTAGAGATCCGGGTATGAACACTGAAGCTTTCTTT
CDR3aa: CSARDPGMNTEAFF

d_gene: -
abundance: -
j_gene: TRBJ2-7
v_gene: TRBV28
CDR3nt: TGTGCCAGCAGCAGCTCTACAGGCCCCTACGAGCAGTACTTC
CDR3aa: CASSSSTGPYEQYF